The 19 T cell receptor beta chains in this list originate from one sample, sequenced in a study of T cell responses to AZD1222 COVID-19 vaccine. Repertoires were generated with immunoSEQ multiplex PCR, while TCRdb's copy carries only in-frame clones and drops some. The top ten clones hold 1% to 1.5% of a sample with 120,000 or so clones, roughly 91% of them seen once. Specimen: peripheral blood, collected on day 0 of AZD1222 vaccination. These receptor sequences come from an adult in good health.

The rearrangement uses TRBV9 and TRBJ1-3, with D perhaps matching TRBD1 (5 bases). V lost 0 bases, J lost 4 bases, and 8 bases lay in between. The CDR3 loop spans 14 amino acids. Germline V gene sequence: CDR1 SGDLS, CDR2 YYNGEE. The DNA of the CDR3 is TGTGCCAGCAGCGTAGCTGGGGCCGGAAACACCATATATTTT. Translated, it gives CASSVAGAGNTIYF.

In its sample, this clone was seen once. V usage is TRBV3-1 (or the pseudogene TRBV3-2) and J usage is TRBJ2-5; no firm D call. CDR1 and CDR2 from the germline V gene are LGHDT and YNNKEL (reference sequence). V was clipped by 4 bases and J by 4 bases, with 13 bases between them. The CDR3 has 14 amino acids. The CDR3 region has the DNA TGTGCCAGCAGCCTCCCGAGGACCGCAGAGACCCAGTACTTC. This sequence encodes CASSLPRTAETQYF.

The genes are TRBV11-3 and TRBJ2-1, with D perhaps matching TRBD2 (7 bases). Looked up from germline, CDR1 is SGHNT and CDR2 is YENEEA. Trimming took 5 bases from V and 7 from J, leaving 15 bases between them. This CDR3 has 14 amino acids. CDR3 DNA: TGTGCCAGCAGCGGGCGGGGGCAGCGGAATGAGCAGTTCTTC. This gives the protein CASSGRGQRNEQFF.

The chain couples TRBV6-5 to TRBJ1-1, with D unclear. The V and J ends lost 2 bases and 7 bases respectively, with 17 bases between them. CDR3 length equals 15 residues. CDR1 and CDR2 from the germline V gene are MNHEY and SVGAGI. In DNA form, the CDR3 reads TGTGCCAGCAGTTACAGCAGAAACGTTCGGGATGAAGCTTTCTTT. Translating it yields CASSYSRNVRDEAFF.

This clone was recorded only once. This chain connects TRBV27 to TRBJ2-7; tentatively, D is TRBD2 (5 bases). V was clipped by 1 base and J by 2 bases, with 12 bases between them. The CDR3 extends over 15 amino acids. CDR1 and CDR2 (germline): MNHEY, SMNVEV (reference sequence). CDR3 bases: TGTGCCAGCAGTTTATATACGGGTAGCGCCTACGAGCAGTACTTC. This sequence encodes CASSLYTGSAYEQYF.

V and J are TRBV9 and TRBJ2-5; the D gene is possibly TRBD2 (6 bases). CDR3 length: 15 amino acids. CDR1 and CDR2 (germline): SGDLS, YYNGEE. The germline V and J ends were trimmed by 0 bases and 1 base, with 10 bases remaining between them. The CDR3 sequence: CASSVGGVGQETQYF. The CDR3 nucleotides are TGTGCCAGCAGCGTAGGGGGGGTAGGCCAAGAGACCCAGTACTTC. Full variable domain (outside the CDR3, taken from reference TRBV9 and TRBJ2-5): DSGVTQTPKHLITATGQRVTLRCSPRSGDLSVYWYQQSLDQGLQFLIQYYNGEERAKGNILERFSAQQFPDLHSELNLSSLELGDSALYFCASSVGGVGQETQYFGPGTRLLVL.

The rearrangement uses TRBV4-1 and TRBJ2-1, with TRBD2 as a possible D gene (5 bases). The CDR3 sequence is 17 residues long. Germline V lookup: CDR1 MGHRA, CDR2 YSYEKL. Trimming took off 0 bases at V and 1 base at J, with 13 bases between the two ends. The CDR3 DNA is TGCGCCAGCAGCCAAGATCCCCCGGGGTTTTCCTACAATGAGCAGTTCTTC. This gives the protein CASSQDPPGFSYNEQFF.

The V and J genes are TRBV6-6 and TRBJ1-2; possible D gene TRBD1, 6 bases. This CDR3 spans 14 amino acids. With 3 bases removed from V and 4 bases from J, the gap between germline ends came to 12 bases. The germline V gene has CDR1 MNHNY and CDR2 SVGAGI (reference sequence). CDR3 in DNA: TGTGCCAGCAGTTATGGGGGGCGCGTCTATGGCTACACCTTC. As protein: CASSYGGRVYGYTF.

V is TRBV11-2 and J is TRBJ2-7; D is possibly TRBD2 (5 bases). CDR3 length equals 13 residues. Germline CDR1 is SGHAT and CDR2 is FQNNGV. The V end lost 6 bases, the J end lost 7 bases, and 16 bases lay between the germline ends. The CDR3 nucleotides read TGTGCCAGCAGTCCGACGGGATCTGGGGAGCAGTACTTC. This sequence encodes CASSPTGSGEQYF.

The chain employs TRBV6-2 or TRBV6-3 and TRBJ1-5; perhaps TRBD1 as D (5 bases). The CDR3 has 15 residues. Per the germline V gene, CDR1 is MNHEY and CDR2 is SVGEGT. The V end lost 7 bases, the J end lost 3 bases, and 16 bases lay between the germline ends. CDR3 amino acids: CASNPGTGHNQPQHF. CDR3 DNA sequence: TGTGCCAGCAACCCGGGGACCGGGCACAATCAGCCCCAGCATTTT.

The chain has TRBV19 and TRBJ1-1, with unresolved D. The CDR3 sequence is 12 residues long. In germline, CDR1 is LNHDA, CDR2 SQIVND (reference sequence). Trimming took off 7 bases at V and 1 base at J, with 7 bases between the two ends. CDR3 in amino acids: CASIGANTEAFF. The CDR3 DNA sequence: TGTGCCAGTATTGGCGCGAACACTGAAGCTTTCTTT.

The CDR3 spells CASSQESGQRYGYTF. CDR3 coding DNA: TGCGCCAGCAGCCAAGAATCGGGACAGAGGTATGGCTACACCTTC. The chain carries TRBV4-3 and TRBJ1-2, with 7 bases identical to TRBD1. This CDR3 region has 15 residues. With 0 bases clipped from V and 5 bases from J, the junction kept 6 bases outside the gene matches. Germline CDR1 is LGHNA and CDR2 is YSLEER.

For this clone: Other DNA sequences of this sample code for an identical CDR3. This chain uses TRBV5-1 with TRBJ1-1; D not resolved. Trimming took off 2 bases at V and 0 bases at J, with 5 bases between the two ends. Germline values: CDR1 SGHRS, CDR2 YFSETQ. The CDR3 contains 13 residues. The CDR3 bases are TGCGCCAGCAGCTTAGACGTGAACACTGAAGCTTTCTTT. Its translation is CASSLDVNTEAFF.

The chain links TRBV10-3 to TRBJ1-5, with a possible D match to TRBD1 (6 bases). The CDR3 is 15 residues long. V was clipped by 3 bases and J by 6 bases, with 15 bases between them. Germline lookup yields CDR1 ENHRY and CDR2 SYGVKD. The CDR3 sequence: CAISDGGRGIQPQHF. The CDR3 DNA follows: TGTGCCATCAGTGACGGCGGGAGGGGGATTCAGCCCCAGCATTTT.

This chain links TRBV19 with TRBJ2-1; 7 bases fit TRBD1. V shed 5 bases, J shed 4 bases, and the junction held 2 bases outside the gene matches. This CDR3 comprises 13 residues. Looked up from germline, CDR1 is LNHDA and CDR2 is SQIVND (reference sequence). The CDR3 loop reads CASSATGYNEQFF. The DNA for the CDR3 is TGTGCCAGTAGTGCGACAGGGTACAATGAGCAGTTCTTC.

This clone appeared once. The rearrangement uses TRBV3-1 (or the pseudogene TRBV3-2) and TRBJ1-3; D remains ambiguous. This CDR3 contains 14 residues. The germline V gene has CDR1 LGHDT and CDR2 YNNKEL (reference sequence). Trimming left V 8 bases short and J 3 bases short, with 14 bases between. CDR3 bases: TGTGCCAGCTCCCAGCGGACCGATGGAAACACCATATATTTT. Translating gives CASSQRTDGNTIYF.

The J gene is TRBJ1-2, the V gene TRBV3-1 (or the pseudogene TRBV3-2); 7 bases line up with TRBD1. Losses at the gene ends were 1 base for V and 6 bases for J; bases not matched to a gene: 8. CDR1 LGHDT and CDR2 YNNKEL come from the germline V gene (reference sequence). CDR3 length: 15 residues. Here the CDR3 reads CASSQATRTGHGYTF. The DNA for the CDR3 is TGTGCCAGCAGCCAAGCCACTAGGACAGGTCATGGCTACACCTTC.

This clone was detected only once. The V gene is TRBV27, the J gene TRBJ2-3, with D tentatively TRBD1 (6 bases). CDR3 length: 17 amino acids. CDR1 and CDR2 from the germline V gene are MNHEY and SMNVEV (reference sequence). The V end was cut by 0 bases, the J end by 0 bases, with 13 bases between. The CDR3 protein is CASSLSNRAASTDTQYF. DNA of the CDR3: TGTGCCAGCAGTTTATCAAACAGGGCCGCTAGCACAGATACGCAGTATTTT.

The genes are TRBV7-9 and TRBJ2-1; D is undetermined. CDR3 length equals 15 residues. The germline V and J ends were trimmed by 1 base and 4 bases, with 11 bases remaining between them. CDR1 SEHNR and CDR2 FQNEAQ come from the germline V gene (reference sequence). The CDR3 sequence: CASSLGQSLYNEQFF. The CDR3 region has the DNA TGTGCCAGCAGCTTAGGGCAGTCTCTTTACAATGAGCAGTTCTTC.